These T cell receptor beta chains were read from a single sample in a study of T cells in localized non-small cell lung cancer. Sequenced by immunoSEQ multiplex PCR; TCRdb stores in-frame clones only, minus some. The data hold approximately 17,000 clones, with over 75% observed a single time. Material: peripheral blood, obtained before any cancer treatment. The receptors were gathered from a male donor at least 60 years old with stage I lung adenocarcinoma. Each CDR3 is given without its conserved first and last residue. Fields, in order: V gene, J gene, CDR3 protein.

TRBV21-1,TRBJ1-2,ASNPRGVEADDGYT
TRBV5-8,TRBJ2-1,ASSLDYNPYNEQF
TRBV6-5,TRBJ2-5,ASRQGVQETQY
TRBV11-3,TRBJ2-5,ASSLGLSGEETQY
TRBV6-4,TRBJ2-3,ASSDRASTDTQY
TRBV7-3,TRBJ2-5,ASSLDWGTQY
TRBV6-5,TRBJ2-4,ASSQPGQAQY
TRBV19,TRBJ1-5,ASIGQAVNQPQH
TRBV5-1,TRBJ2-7,ASSPSSGQGAHEQY
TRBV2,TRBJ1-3,ASRGEGGAGNTIY
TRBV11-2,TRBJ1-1,ASSSRDRGLNTEAF
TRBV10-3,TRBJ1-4,AISPRDFEKLF
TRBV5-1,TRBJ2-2,ASSTRTSGDPGELF